This TCR beta chain was found in a study of beta chain features in type 1 diabetes (dated by TCRdb to the late 2010s). Regarding the research as a whole: No differences in mean age, gender distribution, total cell number or subset yield were found between patients and healthy donors. Across all samples, about 110 million sorted cells were examined, and cell number per subset correlated strongly with RNA yield. The study compared TCRB repertoires of sorted circulating CD4+ T cell subsets between recently diagnosed type 1 diabetes patients and matched healthy donors. Whereas all 28 donors provided naive and central memory subsets, regulatory and stem cell-like memory subsets were isolated from just 8 patients and about 8 healthy donors.

From the cysteine up to the phenylalanine, the CDR3 has a length of 16 residues. Solely the CDR3 DNA is kept, with 48 bases framed from the first base. CDR1 and CDR2, looked up from the germline V gene, are LGHNA and YNFKEQ. V is pared back by 4 bases and J by 4 bases, with 17 bases lying between the germline termini. Each donor gave one peripheral blood draw, approximately 110 mL on average, collected into heparinised tubes. A BD FACSAria II was used to sort naive, central memory, regulatory and stem cell-like memory CD4+ T cells with a panel that included CD45RO, CCR7, CD25, CD127, CD95 and CD27. All sorted populations exceeded 95% purity. PBMCs were isolated right away by Lymphoprep density gradient centrifugation and were stained directly, without culture. So that batch effects would be minimized, each experiment stained and sorted samples in pairs, pairing one healthy donor with one patient.

The investigation overall reported the following: Fewer insertions and more nucleotide deletions at VDJ recombination sites were observed in patients with type 1 diabetes, implying thymic rearrangement abnormalities. Shorter templates might have been favored by PCR, but patient and control samples were amplified and corrected together, so both groups would have been affected equally by any skew. Because the HLA sub-analyses included only small numbers of individuals, any influence of HLA type on TCRB rearrangement was left unresolved. Because cDNA was sequenced instead of genomic DNA, activated cells with high expression could be over-represented, although the groups did not differ in activation or CD3 levels. Naive, central memory and regulatory TCRB repertoires appeared to be more similar among patients than among healthy donors. Type 1 diabetes patients showed a moderate but significant shortening of TCRB CDR3 length in all four CD4+ subsets.

Details on this clone: The antigen this receptor binds is unknown. No quality values exist for individual bases; no much larger clone is one base distant.

The entire amount of isolated RNA was reverse transcribed using the High Capacity cDNA Reverse Transcription Kit, so the sequenced TCRB transcripts were expressed ones. Deep immunoSEQ sequencing was performed on naive, central memory and regulatory T cell samples, with an average of about 3.6 million total reads per sample. After sorted cells were lysed in RLT buffer, RNA was extracted with DNase-treated RNeasy Micro or Mini kits, with the choice depending on cell number. To prevent cross-contamination, every cell subset was processed on its own, while patient and healthy donor samples were processed together. The immunoSEQ multiplex PCR was used to amplify TCRB sequences from cDNA, generating 87-bp fragments that spanned the CDR3 region. The amplicons were sequenced using the Illumina HiSeq platform. The study's processing was this. PCR bias was corrected computationally using synthetic template baselines, and reads within Hamming distance 2 were collapsed, with unmergeable singletons discarded. Reads were aligned against IMGT so that V, D and J genes, CDR3 length and insertions or deletions at six rearrangement sites could be assigned. Clonotype counts were normalized to sorted cell number within each subset before computing true diversity and Gini coefficients with the tcR R package. The overlap coefficient, calculated on TCRB nucleotide sequences, was used to quantify repertoire sharing. As a proxy for the pre-selection repertoire, out-of-frame TCRB sequences from naive cells were analyzed. Entries here come from immuneACCESS through TCRdb and include only in-frame sequences with V and J called. Some clones fail to appear in such tables; in the studies checked, an unresolved V gene covers under half of the shortfall, and the cause of the remainder is unknown. Clonal size and the V and J genes are those of that table, whereas D and trimming came from the DNA. The sample contains about 700,000 clones, under 15% of them found a single time. 0.022% of the sample belongs to the ten largest clones.

The sequence was collected from a man aged 18-30 years with type 1 diabetes. The V and J segments used are TRBV4-2 and TRBJ2-1; matching of 6 bases hints at TRBD2 as the D gene. Sequencing was carried out using naive CD4+ T cells from blood. The sample's cell subset or site label is to be understood as: true naive CD4+ T cells. This receptor has the CDR3 CASSRTLEGKYNEQFF. The base sequence is TGTGCCAGCAGCCGCACCTTGGAGGGGAAGTACAATGAGCAGTTCTTC.